This entry features one TCR beta chain sequence. This entry comes from a study of cytomegalovirus exposure and HLA in healthy donors. Amplification used 60 Vbeta primers and 13 Jbeta primers. Assay: immunoSEQ multiplex PCR; the TCRdb copy retains only in-frame clones and omits some. The profile shows 200,000 to 250,000 clones, just under 85% of them singletons. The length of the CDR3 is 14 residues. Trimming cost V 3 bases and J 9 bases, with 17 bases left between them. Germline assignment: CDR1 LNHDA and CDR2 SQIVND (reference sequence). The sample comprised PBMCs. This chain joins TRBV19 and TRBJ2-5; tentative D call: TRBD1 (5 bases). The origin of this receptor is a woman aged 35 to 49 in good health and CMV-seronegative. This chain's CDR3 is CASSIQGPAVAQYF. In DNA, the CDR3 is TGTGCCAGTAGTATTCAGGGTCCCGCTGTGGCCCAGTACTTC.